The clone carrying this T cell receptor beta chain was observed many times. The antigen is unknown. This record comes from a study of spatial heterogeneity in lung cancer. About the study: Alpha-chain sequences were detected in numbers that were consistently lower than beta-chain sequences. Raw-read counts averaged over ten per unique TCR and UMI combination.

This sample's time point: sample taken at primary tumor resection. Trimming pared 4 bases from V and 2 bases from J, leaving 9 bases between. The V gene's germline CDR1 is MNHEY and CDR2 SMNVEV (reference sequence). This CDR3 has 13 residues. Using its own MiXCR run on the 5' RACE reads, TCRdb lists one record per CDR3 protein. The sample has about 14,000 distinct CDR3 sequences, around 3.1% seen once; the top ten hold roughly a sixth. Regarding the study as a whole: Coverage of tumor T cells, an estimated figure, was 6% to 7% for alpha and around 13% for beta chains. How many expanded intratumoral alpha and beta TCRs were present tracked the tumor mutation count, which was a count of nonsynonymous mutations.

J is TRBJ2-7 and V is TRBV27, with D perhaps matching TRBD1 (5 bases). The receptor was derived from a male donor with early-stage non-small cell lung cancer. The input for sequencing was lung tumor tissue, taken at surgery. The CDR3 reads CASSSGNPYEQYF. The DNA for the CDR3 is TGTGCCAGCAGTTCAGGGAATCCCTACGAGCAGTACTTC.